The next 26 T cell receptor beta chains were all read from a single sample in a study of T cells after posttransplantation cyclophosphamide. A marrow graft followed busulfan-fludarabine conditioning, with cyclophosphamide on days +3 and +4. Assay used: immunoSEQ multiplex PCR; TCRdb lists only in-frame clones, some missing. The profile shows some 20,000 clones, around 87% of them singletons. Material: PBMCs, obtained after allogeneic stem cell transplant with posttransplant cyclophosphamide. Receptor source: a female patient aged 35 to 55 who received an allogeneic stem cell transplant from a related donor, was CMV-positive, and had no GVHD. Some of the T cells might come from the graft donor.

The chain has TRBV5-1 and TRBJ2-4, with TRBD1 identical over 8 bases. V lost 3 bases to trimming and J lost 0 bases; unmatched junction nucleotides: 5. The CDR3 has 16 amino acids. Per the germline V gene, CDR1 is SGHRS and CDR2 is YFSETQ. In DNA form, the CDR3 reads TGCGCCAGCAGCTACGGGACAGGACTAGCCAAAAACATTCAGTACTTC. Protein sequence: CASSYGTGLAKNIQYF.

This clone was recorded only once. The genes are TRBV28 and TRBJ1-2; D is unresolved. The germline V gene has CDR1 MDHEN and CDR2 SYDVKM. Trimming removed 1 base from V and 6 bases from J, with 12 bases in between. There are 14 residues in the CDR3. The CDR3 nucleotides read TGTGCCAGCAGTTTATCTCTTCCGACACATGGCTACACCTTC. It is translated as CASSLSLPTHGYTF.

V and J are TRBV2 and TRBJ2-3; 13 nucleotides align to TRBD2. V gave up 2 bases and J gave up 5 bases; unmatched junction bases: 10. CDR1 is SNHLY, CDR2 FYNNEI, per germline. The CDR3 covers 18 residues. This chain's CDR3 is CASSEYPPLAGGGDTQYF. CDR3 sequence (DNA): TGTGCCAGCAGTGAATACCCCCCACTAGCGGGAGGGGGAGATACGCAGTATTTT.

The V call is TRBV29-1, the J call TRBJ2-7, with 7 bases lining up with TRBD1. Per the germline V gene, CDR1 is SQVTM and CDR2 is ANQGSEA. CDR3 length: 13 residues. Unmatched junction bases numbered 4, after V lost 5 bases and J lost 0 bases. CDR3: CSVSGTVSYEQYF. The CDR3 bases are TGCAGCGTTTCGGGGACAGTCTCCTACGAGCAGTACTTC.

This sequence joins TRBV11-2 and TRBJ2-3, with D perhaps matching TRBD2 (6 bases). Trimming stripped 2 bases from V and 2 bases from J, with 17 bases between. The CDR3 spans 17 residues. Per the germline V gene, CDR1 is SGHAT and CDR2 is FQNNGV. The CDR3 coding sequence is TGTGCCAGCAGCTTATCAAATTGGGGACTCATCACAGATACGCAGTATTTT. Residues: CASSLSNWGLITDTQYF. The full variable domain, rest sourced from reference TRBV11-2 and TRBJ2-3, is EAGVAQSPRYKIIEKRQSVAFWCNPISGHATLYWYQQILGQGPKLLIQFQNNGVVDDSQLPKDRFSAERLKGVDSTLKIQPAKLEDSAVYLCASSLSNWGLITDTQYFGPGTRLTVL.

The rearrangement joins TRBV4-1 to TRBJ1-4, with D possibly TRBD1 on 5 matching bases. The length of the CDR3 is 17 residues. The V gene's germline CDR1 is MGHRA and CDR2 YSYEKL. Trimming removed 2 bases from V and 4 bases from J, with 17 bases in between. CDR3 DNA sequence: TGCGCCAGCAGCCAATCCCGACGGGGGTCCAATAATGAAAAACTGTTTTTT. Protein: CASSQSRRGSNNEKLFF.

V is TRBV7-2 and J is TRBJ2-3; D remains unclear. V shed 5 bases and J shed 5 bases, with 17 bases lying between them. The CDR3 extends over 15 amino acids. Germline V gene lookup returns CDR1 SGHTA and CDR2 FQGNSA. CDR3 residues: CASSPRRAEVDTQYF. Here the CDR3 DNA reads TGTGCCAGCAGCCCGCGCCGCGCCGAGGTAGATACGCAGTATTTT.

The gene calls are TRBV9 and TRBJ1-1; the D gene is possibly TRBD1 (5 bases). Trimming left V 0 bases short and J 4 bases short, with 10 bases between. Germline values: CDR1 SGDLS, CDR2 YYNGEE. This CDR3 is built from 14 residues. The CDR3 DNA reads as TGTGCCAGCAGCGTAGGGGGGGGAGGCACTGAAGCTTTCTTT. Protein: CASSVGGGGTEAFF. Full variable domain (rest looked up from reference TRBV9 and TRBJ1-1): DSGVTQTPKHLITATGQRVTLRCSPRSGDLSVYWYQQSLDQGLQFLIQYYNGEERAKGNILERFSAQQFPDLHSELNLSSLELGDSALYFCASSVGGGGTEAFFGQGTRLTVV.

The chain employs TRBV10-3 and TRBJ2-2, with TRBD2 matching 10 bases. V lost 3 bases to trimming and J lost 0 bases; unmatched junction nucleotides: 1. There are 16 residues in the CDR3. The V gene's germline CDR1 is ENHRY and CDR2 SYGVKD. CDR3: CAISEGTSANTGELFF. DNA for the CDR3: TGTGCCATCAGTGAAGGGACTAGCGCGAACACCGGGGAGCTGTTTTTT.

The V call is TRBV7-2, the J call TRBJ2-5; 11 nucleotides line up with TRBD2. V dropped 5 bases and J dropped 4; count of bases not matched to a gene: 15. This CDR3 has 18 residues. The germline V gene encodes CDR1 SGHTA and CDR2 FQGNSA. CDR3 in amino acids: CASSPTETSGKRGETQYF. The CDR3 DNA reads TGTGCCAGCAGCCCAACCGAGACTAGCGGGAAAAGGGGAGAGACCCAGTACTTC.

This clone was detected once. DNA for the CDR3: TGTGCCAGCAGCTCCTCCACGACAGGGCCCTCCACAGATACGCAGTATTTT. Encoded protein: CASSSSTTGPSTDTQYF. The chain combines TRBV7-2 with TRBJ2-3, with 7 bases fitting TRBD1. V was clipped by 4 bases and J by 2 bases; unmatched bases: 12. Germline CDR1 reads SGHTA; CDR2 reads FQGNSA. The CDR3 sequence is 17 residues long. The full variable domain, rest sourced from reference TRBV7-2 and TRBJ2-3, is GAGVSQSPSNKVTEKGKDVELRCDPISGHTALYWYRQSLGQGLEFLIYFQGNSAPDKSGLPSDRFSAERTGGSVSTLTIQRTQQEDSAVYLCASSSSTTGPSTDTQYFGPGTRLTVL.

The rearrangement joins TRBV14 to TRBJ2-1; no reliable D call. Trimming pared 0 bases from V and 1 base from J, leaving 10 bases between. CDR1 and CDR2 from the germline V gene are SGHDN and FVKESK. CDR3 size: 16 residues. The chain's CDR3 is CASSQEVWSSYNEQFF. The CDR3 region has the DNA TGTGCCAGCAGCCAAGAAGTTTGGAGTTCCTACAATGAGCAGTTCTTC.

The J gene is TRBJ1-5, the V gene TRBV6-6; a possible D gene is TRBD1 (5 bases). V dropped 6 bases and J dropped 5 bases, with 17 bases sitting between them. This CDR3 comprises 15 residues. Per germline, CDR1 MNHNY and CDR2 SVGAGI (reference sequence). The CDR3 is CASSPLGQADQPQHF. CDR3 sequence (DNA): TGTGCCAGCAGCCCCTTGGGGCAGGCAGATCAGCCCCAGCATTTT.

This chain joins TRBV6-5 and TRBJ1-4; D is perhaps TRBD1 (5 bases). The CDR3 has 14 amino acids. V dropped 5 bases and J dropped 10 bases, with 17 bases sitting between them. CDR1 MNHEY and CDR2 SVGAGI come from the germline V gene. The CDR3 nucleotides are TGTGCCAGCAGTACGGGGGAGACCGTTGGAAAACTGTTTTTT. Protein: CASSTGETVGKLFF.

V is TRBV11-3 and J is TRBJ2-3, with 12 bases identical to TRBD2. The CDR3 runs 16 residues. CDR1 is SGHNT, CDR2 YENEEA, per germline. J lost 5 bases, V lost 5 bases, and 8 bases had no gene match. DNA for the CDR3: TGTGCCAGCAGCGACGGACTAGCGGGAAGGGTAGATACGCAGTATTTT. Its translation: CASSDGLAGRVDTQYF.

The CDR3 region is CASSPDTLSYNEQFF. DNA for the CDR3: TGCGCCAGCAGCCCCGACACACTCTCCTACAATGAGCAGTTCTTC. This chain connects TRBV4-1 to TRBJ2-1; D is uncertain. CDR1 and CDR2 (germline): MGHRA, YSYEKL. The CDR3 sequence is 15 residues long. Trimming left V 4 bases short and J 0 bases short, with 10 bases between.

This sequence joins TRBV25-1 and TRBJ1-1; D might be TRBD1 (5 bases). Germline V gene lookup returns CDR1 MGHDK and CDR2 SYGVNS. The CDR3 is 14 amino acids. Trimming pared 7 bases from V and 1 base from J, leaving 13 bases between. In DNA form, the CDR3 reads TGTGCCAGCACCAGAGCAGGGTCGAACACTGAAGCTTTCTTT. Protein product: CASTRAGSNTEAFF.

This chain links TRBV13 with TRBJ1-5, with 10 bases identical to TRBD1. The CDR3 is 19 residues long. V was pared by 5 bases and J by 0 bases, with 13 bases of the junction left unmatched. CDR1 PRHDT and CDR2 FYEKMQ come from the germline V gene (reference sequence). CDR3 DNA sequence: TGTGCCAGCAGCCTACGACGGACAGGGGGTTTCCCTAGCAATCAGCCCCAGCATTTT. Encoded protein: CASSLRRTGGFPSNQPQHF.

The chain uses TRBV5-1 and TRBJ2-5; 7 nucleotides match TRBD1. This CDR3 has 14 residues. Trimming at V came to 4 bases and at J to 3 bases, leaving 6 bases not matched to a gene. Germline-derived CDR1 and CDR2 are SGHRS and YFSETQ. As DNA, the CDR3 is TGCGCCAGCAGCCCGGGACAGCCTGAAGAGACCCAGTACTTC. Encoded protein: CASSPGQPEETQYF.

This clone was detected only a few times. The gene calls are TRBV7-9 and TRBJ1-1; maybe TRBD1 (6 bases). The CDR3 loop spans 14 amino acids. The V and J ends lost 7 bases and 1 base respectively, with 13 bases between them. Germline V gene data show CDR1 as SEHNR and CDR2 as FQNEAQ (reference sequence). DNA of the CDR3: TGTGCCAGCACCACCGACAGGAGGAACACTGAAGCTTTCTTT. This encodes CASTTDRRNTEAFF.

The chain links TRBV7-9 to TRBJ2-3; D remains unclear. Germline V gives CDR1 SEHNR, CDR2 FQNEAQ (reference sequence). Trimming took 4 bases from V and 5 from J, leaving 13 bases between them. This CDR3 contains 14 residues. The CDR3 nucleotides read TGTGCCAGCAGCTACCTCCTAGTGGGAGATACGCAGTATTTT. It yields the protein CASSYLLVGDTQYF.

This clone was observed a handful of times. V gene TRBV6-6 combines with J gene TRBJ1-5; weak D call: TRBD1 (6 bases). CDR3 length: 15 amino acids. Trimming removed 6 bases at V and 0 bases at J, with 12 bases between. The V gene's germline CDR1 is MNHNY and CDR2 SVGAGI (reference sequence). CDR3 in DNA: TGTGCCAGCAGAAATACAGGGAATAGCAATCAGCCCCAGCATTTT. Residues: CASRNTGNSNQPQHF.

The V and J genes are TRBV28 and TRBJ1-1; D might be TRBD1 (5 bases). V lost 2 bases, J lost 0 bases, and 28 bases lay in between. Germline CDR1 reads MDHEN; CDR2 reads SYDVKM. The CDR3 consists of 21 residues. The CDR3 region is CASSLLRVWGGTRGMNTEAFF. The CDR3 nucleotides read TGTGCCAGCAGTTTACTCCGGGTGTGGGGAGGAACCCGGGGCATGAACACTGAAGCTTTCTTT.

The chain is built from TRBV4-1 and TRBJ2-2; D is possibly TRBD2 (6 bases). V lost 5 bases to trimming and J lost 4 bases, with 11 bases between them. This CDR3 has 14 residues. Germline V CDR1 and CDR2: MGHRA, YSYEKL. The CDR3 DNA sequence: TGCGCCAGCAGCTTTCCGGGGGTCACCGGGGAGCTGTTTTTT. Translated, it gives CASSFPGVTGELFF.

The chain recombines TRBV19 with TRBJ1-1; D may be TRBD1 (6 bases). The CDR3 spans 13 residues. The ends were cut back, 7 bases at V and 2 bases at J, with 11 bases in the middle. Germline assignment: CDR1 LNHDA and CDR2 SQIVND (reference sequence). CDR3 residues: CASILGANTEAFF. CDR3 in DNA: TGTGCCAGTATCCTGGGGGCCAACACTGAAGCTTTCTTT.

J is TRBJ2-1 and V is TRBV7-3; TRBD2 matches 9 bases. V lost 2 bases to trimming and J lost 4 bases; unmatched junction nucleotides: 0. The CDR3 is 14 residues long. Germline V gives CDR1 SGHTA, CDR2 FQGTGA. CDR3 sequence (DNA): TGTGCCAGCAGCTTAGCGGGAGGGTACAATGAGCAGTTCTTC. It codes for CASSLAGGYNEQFF.